This TCR beta chain comes out of a study of shared clonotypes between healthy human individuals. Produced via immunoSEQ multiplex PCR; TCRdb's table is partial and in-frame only. The sample holds 500,000 to 650,000 clones, about 80% seen once. The germline CDR1 and CDR2 sequences are LNHNV and YYDKDF (reference sequence). The V gene lost 1 base and the J gene lost 4 bases, with 11 bases spanning the gap. CDR3 length: 16 amino acids. The sequence was obtained from a woman between 40 and 50 years old in good health. Some clones in this sample may be carry-over from other donors' samples. Sequencing was done on a sample of PBMCs. This chain joins TRBV15 and TRBJ2-6; D is unresolved. CDR3 nucleotides: TGTGCCACCAGCAGAGGACCAGTATCCGGGGCCAACGTCCTGACTTTC. It specifies CATSRGPVSGANVLTF.